A single sample is the source of the 3 T cell receptor beta chains below, sequenced in a study of blood T cell repertoires in COVID-19. Some clones are missing from TCRdb's copy, which holds only in-frame ones; the method was immunoSEQ multiplex PCR. The table lists 150,000 to 200,000 clones, 84% of them singletons. The sample consisted of PBMCs or T cells enriched from blood (not recorded which). These receptors all come from a woman aged 25 to 39 who had been exposed to COVID-19.

The chain recombines TRBV5-1 with TRBJ1-2; D is perhaps TRBD1 (6 bases). The CDR3 length is 14 residues. V was trimmed by 4 bases and J by 0 bases, leaving 10 bases between them. Per the germline V gene, CDR1 is SGHRS and CDR2 is YFSETQ. DNA of the CDR3: TGCGCCAGCAGCGGGGGCCGAGCTAACTATGGCTACACCTTC. It yields the protein CASSGGRANYGYTF.

The table lists this clone with a count of one. The V call is TRBV12-3 or TRBV12-4, the J call TRBJ1-5; a weak D match, TRBD1 (6 bases). The CDR3 totals 13 residues. The V end was cut by 5 bases, the J end by 7 bases, with 12 bases between. CDR3 region: CASSPGTSQPQHF. Here the CDR3 DNA reads TGTGCCAGCAGTCCCGGGACATCCCAGCCCCAGCATTTT.

This chain connects TRBV6-5 to TRBJ2-3; unclear D gene. Deletions cut 0 bases from V and 0 bases from J, with 10 bases between. CDR1 is MNHEY, CDR2 SVGAGI, per germline. CDR3 length equals 16 residues. CDR3: CASSYSIAASTDTQYF. CDR3 in DNA: TGTGCCAGCAGTTACTCGATAGCAGCTAGCACAGATACGCAGTATTTT.